This T cell receptor beta chain was sequenced in a study of CD8 T cells in Susac syndrome. Reverse transcription of about 0.45 to 1 ug RNA was carried out with random hexamers. Amplification of TCR beta CDR3 across 54 Vbeta and 13 Jbeta was performed with immunoSEQ multiplex PCR. Each CDR3 protein is one row after TCRdb ran MiXCR on the immunoSEQ multiplex PCR reads. Counted here are more than 200,000 distinct CDR3 sequences, approximately 90% occurring once; the ten biggest clones make up roughly 0.15%. This CDR3 region has 17 residues. V gave up 4 bases and J gave up 6 bases; unmatched junction bases: 13. Germline V gives CDR1 SGDLS, CDR2 YYNGEE. Multiple sclerosis controls were treatment-naive patients with stable or active relapsing-remitting disease. While CD8+ and CD4+ T cells were isolated negatively, TEMRA cells were enriched by FACS.

V and J are TRBV9 and TRBJ2-2; TRBD2 matches 9 bases. Sequencing used CD8+ T cells from PBMCs. This TCR came from a human donor with multiple sclerosis. This CDR3 is CASSTSWAGGRAGELFF. CDR3 bases: TGTGCCAGCAGCACAAGCTGGGCGGGAGGGCGCGCCGGGGAGCTGTTTTTT. Together with reference TRBV9 and TRBJ2-2, the CDR3 gives the full variable domain: DSGVTQTPKHLITATGQRVTLRCSPRSGDLSVYWYQQSLDQGLQFLIQYYNGEERAKGNILERFSAQQFPDLHSELNLSSLELGDSALYFCASSTSWAGGRAGELFFGEGSRLTVL.